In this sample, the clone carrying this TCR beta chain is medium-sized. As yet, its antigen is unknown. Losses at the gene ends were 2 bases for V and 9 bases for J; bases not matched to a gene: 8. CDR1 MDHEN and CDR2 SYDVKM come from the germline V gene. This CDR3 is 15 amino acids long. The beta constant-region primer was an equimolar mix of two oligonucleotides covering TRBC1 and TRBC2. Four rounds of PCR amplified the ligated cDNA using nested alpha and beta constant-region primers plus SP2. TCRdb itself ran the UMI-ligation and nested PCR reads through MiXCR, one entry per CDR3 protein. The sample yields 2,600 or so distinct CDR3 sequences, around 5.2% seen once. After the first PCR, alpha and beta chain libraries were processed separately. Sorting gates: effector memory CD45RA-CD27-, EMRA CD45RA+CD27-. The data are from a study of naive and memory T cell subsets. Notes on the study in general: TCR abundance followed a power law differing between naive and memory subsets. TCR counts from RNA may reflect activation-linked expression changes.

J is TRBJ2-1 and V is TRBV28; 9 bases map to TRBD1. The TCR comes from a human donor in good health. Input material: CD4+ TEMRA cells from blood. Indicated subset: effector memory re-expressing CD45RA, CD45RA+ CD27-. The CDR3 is CASSLAGTGKGEQFF. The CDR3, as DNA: TGTGCCAGCAGTTTAGCCGGGACAGGGAAAGGTGAGCAGTTCTTC. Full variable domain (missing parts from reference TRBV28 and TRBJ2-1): DVKVTQSSRYLVKRTGEKVFLECVQDMDHENMFWYRQDPGLGLRLIYFSYDVKMKEKGDIPEGYSVSREKKERFSLILESASTNQTSMYLCASSLAGTGKGEQFFGPGTRLTVL.